This TCR beta chain was sequenced for a study of T cells in Graves' hyperthyroidism and ophthalmopathy. Amplified TCR beta CDR3 regions came from RNA transcripts. Initially, a first-round RT-PCR of the TCR CDR3 employed the HTBI primer set. TCRdb called the multiplex PCR reads again in MiXCR, with one record for every CDR3 protein. There are approximately 600,000 distinct CDR3 sequences in the sample; less than 25% occur only once, and under 35% lies in the top ten. General observations from the study: Most thyroid clonotypes expanded above 0.001 were also detected in blood. In simple terms, a model built on 13 V-J features told ophthalmopathy apart from stable hyperthyroidism.

This clonotype occurred many times. Its antigen is not identified. The specimen was blood. The clonotype comes from a man aged 30 to 45 with Graves' ophthalmopathy.

The CDR3 coding sequence is TGTGCCAGCAGCTTACGGGACCTCGGAGAGCAGTTCTTC. Translating it yields CASSLRDLGEQFF. This chain links TRBV11-2 with TRBJ2-1; TRBD1 or TRBD2 may be the D gene (5 bases each). The V and J ends lost 2 bases and 10 bases respectively, with 12 bases between them. This CDR3 is 13 amino acids long. Germline CDR1 reads SGHAT; CDR2 reads FQNNGV.